The next 18 T cell receptor beta chains were all read from a single sample in a study of blood T cell repertoires in COVID-19. The protocol was immunoSEQ multiplex PCR, while the TCRdb copy is restricted to in-frame clones and leaves out a portion. Of roughly 700,000 clones in the sample, just under 90% were seen once. Sequenced sample: peripheral blood. These receptors all stem from a woman in her late teens or twenties with acute or convalescent COVID-19.

The gene calls are TRBV30 and TRBJ2-1, with a weak D call TRBD1 (6 bases). The CDR3 is made up of 13 amino acids. Germline CDR1 reads GTSNPN; CDR2 reads SVGIG (reference sequence). V gave up 0 bases and J gave up 8 bases, with 11 bases separating them. CDR3 DNA: TGTGCCTGGAGTGTACGGACAGTATATGAGCAGTTCTTC. Its protein is CAWSVRTVYEQFF.

The CDR3 loop is CASGLRRGQYEQYF. Written as DNA, the CDR3 is TGTGCCTCGGGGCTGAGGAGGGGGCAATACGAGCAGTACTTC. The V gene is TRBV10-3, the J gene TRBJ2-7, with D possibly matching TRBD1 (7 bases). Germline V gene sequence: CDR1 ENHRY, CDR2 SYGVKD. V shed 11 bases and J shed 4 bases, with 21 bases lying between them. CDR3 length: 14 amino acids.

The chain joins TRBV9 to TRBJ2-3, with 7 bases lining up with TRBD1. The CDR3 totals 15 residues. The trim removed 0 bases at V and 6 bases at J, leaving 7 bases unmatched. The germline gives CDR1 SGDLS, CDR2 YYNGEE. The CDR3 loop is CASSVVNRGVDTQYF. In DNA, the CDR3 is TGTGCCAGCAGCGTAGTGAACAGGGGAGTTGATACGCAGTATTTT.

The V and J genes are TRBV20-1 and TRBJ2-4; 9 positions match TRBD1. The CDR3 is 14 residues long. V trimming: 3 bases; J trimming: 6 bases; junction bases outside the gene matches: 6. CDR1 is DFQATT, CDR2 SNEGSKA, per germline (reference sequence). The DNA of the CDR3 is TGCAGTGCTAGTGAGGGACAGGGTGGAAACATTCAGTACTTC. Its protein product is CSASEGQGGNIQYF.

This clone is a singleton in its sample. This chain uses TRBV3-1 (or the pseudogene TRBV3-2) with TRBJ2-7, with 7 bases aligning to TRBD1. Germline V gene sequence: CDR1 LGHDT, CDR2 YNNKEL (reference sequence). With V trimmed by 3 bases and J by 7 bases, 9 bases remained unmatched. This CDR3 is built from 14 residues. The CDR3 sequence: CASSQSTGAVEQYF. The CDR3 DNA is TGTGCCAGCAGCCAGTCTACAGGGGCGGTTGAGCAGTACTTC.

This chain uses TRBV6-1 with TRBJ2-7; D gene uncertain. Germline V gene sequence: CDR1 MNHNS, CDR2 SASEGT. CDR3 length: 14 amino acids. V was pared by 5 bases and J by 0 bases, with 11 bases between. The DNA of the CDR3 is TGTGCCAGCAGTCTACAGTTTAGCTCCTACGAGCAGTACTTC. Amino acids: CASSLQFSSYEQYF.

V usage is TRBV11-2 and J usage is TRBJ2-3; 13 positions agree with TRBD2. Trimming took 5 bases from V and 3 from J; bases not matched to a gene: 5. This CDR3 comprises 16 residues. The V gene's germline CDR1 is SGHAT and CDR2 FQNNGV. The CDR3 here is CASSRLLAGGTDTQYF. CDR3 coding DNA: TGTGCCAGCAGCCGCCTACTAGCGGGGGGGACAGATACGCAGTATTTT.

The chain combines TRBV3-1 (or the pseudogene TRBV3-2) with TRBJ1-4; TRBD1 matches at 9 bases. The germline CDR1 and CDR2 sequences are LGHDT and YNNKEL (reference sequence). The CDR3 length is 15 residues. The J segment lost 10 bases and the V segment lost 3 bases, leaving 9 bases of the junction unmatched. CDR3 region: CASSQGGQGSRKLFF. The CDR3 DNA follows: TGTGCCAGCAGCCAGGGGGGACAGGGATCCAGAAAACTGTTTTTT.

The chain carries TRBV7-2 and TRBJ2-7; 9 bases align to TRBD2. With 5 bases clipped from V and 2 bases from J, the junction kept 7 bases outside the gene matches. The V gene's germline CDR1 is SGHTA and CDR2 FQGNSA. The CDR3 totals 15 residues. CDR3 amino acids: CASSLLAGSTYEQYF. The CDR3 DNA follows: TGTGCCAGCAGCCTCCTAGCGGGGTCTACCTACGAGCAGTACTTC.

The chain has TRBV5-1 and TRBJ2-5; weak D call: TRBD1 (6 bases). V shed 0 bases and J shed 5 bases, with 14 bases lying between them. Germline V CDR1 and CDR2: SGHRS, YFSETQ. The CDR3 loop spans 15 amino acids. The CDR3 loop reads CASSLVQQGWETQYF. In DNA form, the CDR3 reads TGCGCCAGCAGCTTGGTACAACAGGGATGGGAGACCCAGTACTTC.

This clone was observed a single time. V and J are TRBV3-1 (or the pseudogene TRBV3-2) and TRBJ1-1, with D possibly being TRBD1 (6 bases). The CDR3 is made up of 14 amino acids. Trimming shortened V by 1 base and J by 9 bases, and 15 bases separated the two germline ends. Per the germline V gene, CDR1 is LGHDT and CDR2 is YNNKEL (reference sequence). CDR3 bases: TGTGCCAGCAGCCAAGGGACAGAAGGTCAGAAAGCTTTCTTT. It encodes CASSQGTEGQKAFF.

Only a few counts were recorded for this clone. CDR3 nucleotides: TGCGCCAGCAGCTTGGTAGCCTCAAGTCAAGAAGCTTTCTTT. This translates into CASSLVASSQEAFF. V is TRBV5-1 and J is TRBJ1-1; D gene ambiguous. Trimming stripped 0 bases from V and 8 bases from J, with 14 bases between. CDR3 length: 14 residues. Looked up from germline, CDR1 is SGHRS and CDR2 is YFSETQ.

Regarding this clone: The sample carries other DNA sequences with the same CDR3. The V call is TRBV5-1, the J call TRBJ1-3, with TRBD1 matching over 10 bases. Germline lookup yields CDR1 SGHRS and CDR2 YFSETQ. The CDR3 covers 15 residues. V lost 3 bases to trimming and J lost 3 bases; unmatched junction nucleotides: 3. The CDR3 loop reads CASSSTGGGGNTIYF. In nucleotides, the CDR3 is TGCGCCAGCAGCTCGACAGGGGGCGGTGGAAACACCATATATTTT.

The chain joins TRBV29-1 to TRBJ2-3; perhaps TRBD1 as D (7 bases). The CDR3 covers 18 residues. In germline, CDR1 is SQVTM, CDR2 ANQGSEA. Trimming removed 4 bases at V and 0 bases at J, with 23 bases between. The CDR3 reads CSVVHGGTALTSTDTQYF. Here the CDR3 DNA reads TGCAGCGTTGTCCATGGGGGGACAGCTCTTACTAGCACAGATACGCAGTATTTT.

V and J are TRBV6-5 and TRBJ2-7; D is unresolved. Between the trimmed V and J ends, which lost 2 bases and 0 bases, there was a span of 14 bases. The CDR3 runs 16 residues. CDR1 and CDR2 from the germline V gene are MNHEY and SVGAGI. The CDR3 DNA follows: TGTGCCAGCAGTTACGGCCGAAAGTCATCCTCCTACGAGCAGTACTTC. Protein product: CASSYGRKSSSYEQYF.

The chain couples TRBV11-2 to TRBJ2-3; TRBD1 is a possible D gene (8 bases). V lost 5 bases and J 0 bases, leaving 15 bases between the germline ends. Germline V gene lookup returns CDR1 SGHAT and CDR2 FQNNGV. This CDR3 comprises 16 residues. Here the CDR3 DNA reads TGTGCCAGCAGCCGACAGGGGACTATTAGCACAGATACGCAGTATTTT. Its translation: CASSRQGTISTDTQYF.

The chain recombines TRBV6-5 with TRBJ1-1; D remains ambiguous. V lost 6 bases to trimming and J lost 4 bases, with 9 bases between them. The CDR3 loop spans 12 amino acids. The germline V gene encodes CDR1 MNHEY and CDR2 SVGAGI. CDR3 residues: CASRVVPTEAFF. The CDR3 DNA reads TGTGCCAGCAGGGTAGTACCCACTGAAGCTTTCTTT.

The rearrangement joins TRBV7-9 to TRBJ1-3; unclear D gene. Trimming pared 10 bases from V and 4 bases from J, leaving 23 bases between. The CDR3 runs to 16 residues. Germline lookup yields CDR1 SEHNR and CDR2 FQNEAQ (reference sequence). CDR3 DNA sequence: TGTGCCACGCGCGTGGGCACCGAGATGCTAGGAAACACCATATATTTT. This gives the protein CATRVGTEMLGNTIYF. Based on the CDR3 plus reference TRBV7-9 and TRBJ1-3, the full variable domain is DTGVSQNPRHKITKRGQNVTFRCDPISEHNRLYWYRQTLGQGPEFLTYFQNEAQLEKSRLLSDRFSAERPKGSFSTLEIQRTEQGDSAMYLCATRVGTEMLGNTIYFGEGSWLTVV.